These T cell receptor beta chains were read from a single sample in a study of T cells after somatic rescue of genetic block. Using immunoSEQ multiplex PCR, the repertoire was profiled, and TCRdb retains in-frame clones only, with some absent. The data contain about 63,000 clones, approximately 90% of them singletons. Sequenced material: peripheral blood mononuclear cells (PBMCs). Every receptor here comes from a man aged 35-49 years. Both conserved end residues are part of each CDR3. A D gene is named only where the DNA matches it firmly. Expanded clones get a size class; other rows say once, few or many, or leave the size out.

J gene	D gene	V gene	clone size	CDR3 DNA	CDR3 protein
TRBJ1-1	-	TRBV7-2	-	TGTGCCAGCAGCTTAGAACGGGGGAACACTGAAGCTTTCTTT	CASSLERGNTEAFF
TRBJ2-5	-	TRBV11-3	-	TGTGCCAGCAGCTTAGGGGTCAGGGAGACCCAGTACTTC	CASSLGVRETQYF
TRBJ1-3	-	TRBV2	-	TGTGCCAGCAAAAGGGAGAACTCTGGAAACACCATATATTTT	CASKRENSGNTIYF
TRBJ2-7	TRBD2	TRBV7-8	few	TGTGCCAGCAGCTTGGGGAGGATAGCGGGAAAGTACGAGCAGTACTTC	CASSLGRIAGKYEQYF
TRBJ2-5	TRBD1	TRBV4-1	-	TGCGCCAGCAGCCAGGGGACAGATCAAGAGACCCAGTACTTC	CASSQGTDQETQYF
TRBJ2-2	TRBD1	TRBV11-2	-	TGTGCCAGCAGCTTCGGGACAGGGCCATACGGGGAGCTGTTTTTT	CASSFGTGPYGELFF
TRBJ2-5	TRBD2	TRBV4-3	-	TGCGCCAGCAGCCAAGGAGTCGGGAGGGCCTTCGGTGAGACCCAGTACTTC	CASSQGVGRAFGETQYF
TRBJ2-7	-	TRBV7-8	-	TGTGCCAGCAGCTTAGCGGTTGTCGACGAGCAGTACTTC	CASSLAVVDEQYF
TRBJ2-7	-	TRBV10-1	-	TGCGCCAGCAGTGAGGTCCCGTATAGGACCCCCTACGAGCAGTACTTC	CASSEVPYRTPYEQYF
TRBJ2-1	TRBD2	TRBV27	-	TGTGCCAGCAGTTTGCGTAGCGGGGGGCTCTACAATGAGCAGTTCTTC	CASSLRSGGLYNEQFF
TRBJ1-6	-	TRBV6-5	-	TGTGCCAGCAGTTACTCGATCTCTAATTCACCCCTCCACTTT	CASSYSISNSPLHF
TRBJ2-7	-	TRBV11-3	-	TGTGCCAGCAGCCCATCAGGGGGGGACGAGCAGTACTTC	CASSPSGGDEQYF
TRBJ2-3	-	TRBV5-5	-	TGTGCCAGCAGCCCGGCCCCATATGTGGGGGGGCTCACAGATACGCAGTATTTT	CASSPAPYVGGLTDTQYF
TRBJ2-7	-	TRBV10-2	-	TGCGCCAGCAGTGAGGGGTATCCCTACGAGCAGTACTTC	CASSEGYPYEQYF